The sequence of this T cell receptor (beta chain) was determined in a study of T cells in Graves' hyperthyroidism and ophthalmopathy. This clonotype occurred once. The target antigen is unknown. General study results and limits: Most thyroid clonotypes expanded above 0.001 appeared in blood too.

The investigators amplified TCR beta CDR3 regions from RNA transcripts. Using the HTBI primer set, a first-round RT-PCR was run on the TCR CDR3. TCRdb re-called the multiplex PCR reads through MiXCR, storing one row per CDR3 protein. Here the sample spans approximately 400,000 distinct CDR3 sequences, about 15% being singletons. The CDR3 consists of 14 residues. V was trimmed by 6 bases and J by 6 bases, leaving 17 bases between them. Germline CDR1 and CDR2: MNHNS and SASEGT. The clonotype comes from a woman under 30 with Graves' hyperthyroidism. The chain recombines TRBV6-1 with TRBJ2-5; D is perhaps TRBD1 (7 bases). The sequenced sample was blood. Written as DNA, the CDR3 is TGTGCCAGCAGCAATACAGGGGAGGCAAAGACCCAGTACTTC. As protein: CASSNTGEAKTQYF.